The 26 T cell receptor beta chains below were found in one sample sequenced in a study of blood T cell repertoires in COVID-19. TCRdb's table, derived via immunoSEQ multiplex PCR, lists solely in-frame clones and lacks some. In the table there are about 110,000 clones, 88% of which are singletons. The sample taken for sequencing was peripheral blood. These receptors all come from a human donor in a cohort sampled during active COVID-19.

CDR3 in amino acids: CASSRSHTDTQYF. The CDR3 region has the DNA TGTGCCAGCAGCCGAAGCCACACAGATACGCAGTATTTT. The rearrangement uses TRBV7-8 and TRBJ2-3; no firm D call. From germline, CDR1 is SGHVS and CDR2 FQNEAQ. The V end lost 5 bases, the J end lost 2 bases, and 8 bases lay between the germline ends. The CDR3 runs 13 residues.

The rearrangement joins TRBV19 to TRBJ2-5; 11 bases are shared with TRBD2. From germline, CDR1 is LNHDA and CDR2 SQIVND (reference sequence). The CDR3 runs 17 residues. Trimming removed 3 bases from V and 0 bases from J; junction bases left unmatched: 6. CDR3 in amino acids: CASSIGLAGGYQETQYF. The CDR3 bases are TGTGCCAGTAGTATTGGGCTAGCGGGAGGCTACCAAGAGACCCAGTACTTC.

The chain is built from TRBV7-8 and TRBJ2-1; 9 nucleotides align to TRBD2. V gave up 0 bases and J gave up 6 bases; unmatched junction bases: 12. Germline V gene sequence: CDR1 SGHVS, CDR2 FQNEAQ. The CDR3 has 18 residues. The chain's CDR3 is CASSLAPGGRASPNEQFF. For the CDR3, the DNA is TGTGCCAGCAGCTTAGCGCCTGGCGGGAGGGCGTCTCCCAATGAGCAGTTCTTC.

J is TRBJ2-5 and V is TRBV6-1, with 9 positions matching TRBD1. Trimming removed 3 bases from V and 3 bases from J; junction bases left unmatched: 5. This CDR3 region has 15 residues. Germline assignment: CDR1 MNHNS and CDR2 SASEGT. This CDR3 is CASSDLDRGEETQYF. In DNA, the CDR3 is TGTGCCAGCAGTGACCTGGACAGGGGTGAAGAGACCCAGTACTTC.

The gene calls are TRBV15 and TRBJ1-5; no definite D call. The V gene's germline CDR1 is LNHNV and CDR2 YYDKDF (reference sequence). The V end lost 0 bases, the J end lost 7 bases, and 7 bases lay between the germline ends. This CDR3 comprises 13 residues. The DNA of the CDR3 is TGTGCCACCAGCAGAGATCCGTTCCAGCCCCAGCATTTT. This gives the protein CATSRDPFQPQHF.

The chain joins TRBV27 to TRBJ1-3; 9 nucleotides match TRBD1. The CDR3 loop spans 15 amino acids. Germline CDR1 is MNHEY and CDR2 is SMNVEV (reference sequence). Trimming took 5 bases from V and 1 from J; bases not matched to a gene: 3. CDR3 amino acids: CASSKQGASGNTIYF. CDR3 nucleotides: TGTGCCAGCAGTAAACAGGGGGCTTCTGGAAACACCATATATTTT.

The V and J genes are TRBV6-5 and TRBJ1-2; D is undetermined. The CDR3 extends over 13 amino acids. Germline V gives CDR1 MNHEY, CDR2 SVGAGI. V gave up 7 bases and J gave up 1 base, with 10 bases separating them. The CDR3 DNA reads TGTGCCAGCACGCTCAGTCTTAACTATGGCTACACCTTC. It translates to CASTLSLNYGYTF.

This chain connects TRBV9 to TRBJ2-7, with D unresolved. V was clipped by 2 bases and J by 1 base, with 10 bases between them. This CDR3 has 14 amino acids. From germline, CDR1 is SGDLS and CDR2 YYNGEE. For the CDR3, the DNA is TGTGCCAGCAGCGTCGGTACGAAATCCTACGAGCAGTACTTC. Residues: CASSVGTKSYEQYF.

The chain carries TRBV28 and TRBJ2-7; 9 positions agree with TRBD1. The CDR3 extends over 13 amino acids. V was pared by 4 bases and J by 12 bases, with 10 bases of the junction left unmatched. Germline CDR1 reads MDHEN; CDR2 reads SYDVKM. CDR3 sequence (DNA): TGTGCCAGCAGTTCGGGACAGGGAGGGGTCCGGTACTTC. Translating it yields CASSSGQGGVRYF.

The chain has TRBV5-6 and TRBJ1-1; D remains unclear. CDR1 SGHDT and CDR2 YYEEEE come from the germline V gene. There are 13 residues in the CDR3. Trimming removed 0 bases from V and 7 bases from J, with 10 bases in between. The chain's CDR3 is CASSLGHPFEAFF. CDR3 sequence (DNA): TGTGCCAGCAGCTTGGGGCATCCGTTTGAAGCTTTCTTT.

This chain joins TRBV6-1 and TRBJ1-5; tentative D call: TRBD1 (5 bases). Germline CDR1 reads MNHNS; CDR2 reads SASEGT. The CDR3 totals 16 residues. V was shortened by 0 bases and J by 2 bases, with 11 bases between the two germline ends. The CDR3 region has the DNA TGTGCCAGCAGTGAAGCGCTCGGGGGAGGCAATCAGCCCCAGCATTTT. Protein sequence: CASSEALGGGNQPQHF.

This chain uses TRBV6-5 with TRBJ2-4; 7 nucleotides agree with TRBD2. Looked up from germline, CDR1 is MNHEY and CDR2 is SVGAGI. The CDR3 runs to 14 residues. After removal of 2 bases from V and 11 bases from J, the junction contained 9 bases not matched to a gene. Here the CDR3 reads CASSYVGGPSVQYF. The CDR3 coding sequence is TGTGCCAGCAGTTACGTGGGAGGGCCCAGTGTTCAGTACTTC.

The chain recombines TRBV18 with TRBJ2-7, with TRBD1 identical over 9 bases. The CDR3 runs 15 residues. Germline V gene lookup returns CDR1 KGHSH and CDR2 LQKENI. The V and J ends lost 3 bases and 3 bases, in that order; junction bases with no gene match: 6. The DNA of the CDR3 is TGTGCCAGCTCACCGGGACAGGGATTAGGCTACGAGCAGTACTTC. Translation gives CASSPGQGLGYEQYF.

V usage is TRBV6-5 and J usage is TRBJ2-3; 11 positions match TRBD2. Germline assignment: CDR1 MNHEY and CDR2 SVGAGI. The CDR3 sequence is 15 residues long. Germline trimming cut 6 bases from V and 5 bases from J; bases unmatched to any gene: 7. The CDR3 DNA reads TGTGCCAGCAGGTCCACTAGCGGGAGTGGAGATACGCAGTATTTT. Protein product: CASRSTSGSGDTQYF.

The chain employs TRBV6-5 and TRBJ1-6; no clear D. Germline V gene lookup returns CDR1 MNHEY and CDR2 SVGAGI. The CDR3 runs to 13 residues. The V gene lost 8 bases and the J gene lost 5 bases, with 10 bases spanning the gap. The CDR3, as DNA: TGTGCCAGCGACCCAGCGGATAATTCACCCCTCCACTTT. Encoded protein: CASDPADNSPLHF.

The chain couples TRBV5-1 to TRBJ1-3, with 7 bases fitting TRBD1. This CDR3 is built from 17 residues. With V trimmed by 4 bases and J by 0 bases, 10 bases remained unmatched. The V gene's germline CDR1 is SGHRS and CDR2 YFSETQ. CDR3 loop: CASSITPGGSSGNTIYF. CDR3 in DNA: TGCGCCAGCAGCATCACCCCAGGGGGGAGCTCTGGAAACACCATATATTTT.

The chain has TRBV14 and TRBJ1-3; no definite D call. V lost 2 bases to trimming and J lost 4 bases, with 3 bases between them. The CDR3 extends over 12 amino acids. Germline V gene sequence: CDR1 SGHDN, CDR2 FVKESK. The CDR3 bases are TGTGCCAGCAGCCAACTCGGAAACACCATATATTTT. This sequence encodes CASSQLGNTIYF.

The chain's CDR3 is CAWSEPGGRSQDEQYF. For the CDR3, the DNA is TGTGCCTGGAGTGAGCCGGGAGGACGATCACAGGACGAGCAGTACTTC. The chain uses TRBV30 and TRBJ2-7; 7 bases line up with TRBD2. V dropped 1 base and J dropped 5; count of bases not matched to a gene: 14. CDR3 length: 16 amino acids. CDR1 and CDR2 (germline): GTSNPN, SVGIG (reference sequence).

This chain connects TRBV2 to TRBJ1-2, with D hard to call. This CDR3 has 14 amino acids. Germline loops: CDR1 SNHLY, CDR2 FYNNEI. With 4 bases removed from V and 4 bases from J, the gap between germline ends came to 13 bases. CDR3 loop: CASSAGGSFYGYTF. DNA of the CDR3: TGTGCCAGCAGTGCGGGAGGTTCATTCTATGGCTACACCTTC.

The chain has TRBV2 and TRBJ2-2, with TRBD1 as a possible D gene (6 bases). V was pared by 5 bases and J by 3 bases, with 10 bases between. Germline CDR1 SNHLY, CDR2 FYNNEI. This CDR3 is 14 amino acids long. Here the CDR3 DNA reads TGTGCCAGCAGTTCCCAGGGGTACACCGGGGAGCTGTTTTTT. Protein product: CASSSQGYTGELFF.

The chain couples TRBV3-1 (or the pseudogene TRBV3-2) to TRBJ2-1; 9 nucleotides agree with TRBD2. Trimming at V came to 3 bases and at J to 5 bases, leaving 5 bases not matched to a gene. The CDR3 length is 15 residues. Germline V gives CDR1 LGHDT, CDR2 YNNKEL (reference sequence). CDR3 amino acids: CASSQQAGGHNEQFF. CDR3 coding DNA: TGTGCCAGCAGCCAGCAAGCGGGGGGTCACAATGAGCAGTTCTTC.

V is TRBV27 and J is TRBJ1-1; no firm D call. Deletions cut 4 bases from V and 5 bases from J, with 11 bases between. This CDR3 spans 13 amino acids. Looked up from germline, CDR1 is MNHEY and CDR2 is SMNVEV (reference sequence). The CDR3, as DNA: TGTGCCAGCAGTTCCCTCCTCCAGACTGAAGCTTTCTTT. Translation gives CASSSLLQTEAFF.

This clone occurred once. The chain links TRBV11-2 to TRBJ1-2; D might be TRBD1 (5 bases). V lost 8 bases to trimming and J lost 2 bases, with 21 bases between them. The germline V gene encodes CDR1 SGHAT and CDR2 FQNNGV. The CDR3 covers 16 residues. The CDR3 protein is CASRQRGGKRNYGYTF. CDR3 nucleotides: TGTGCCAGCCGACAGCGGGGGGGGAAAAGAAACTATGGCTACACCTTC.

The rearrangement uses TRBV7-9 and TRBJ1-1, with D possibly matching TRBD1 (6 bases). The germline V and J ends were trimmed by 0 bases and 11 bases, with 13 bases remaining between them. This CDR3 region has 13 residues. Germline V lookup: CDR1 SEHNR, CDR2 FQNEAQ (reference sequence). The CDR3 region is CASSLAQGNRAFF. The CDR3 DNA reads TGTGCCAGCAGCTTAGCGCAGGGGAATAGGGCTTTCTTT.

The rearrangement links TRBV30 to TRBJ1-2; possibly TRBD1 for D (6 bases). The CDR3 covers 15 residues. V was cut by 5 bases and J by 3 bases, with 19 bases left in between. The germline V gene has CDR1 GTSNPN and CDR2 SVGIG (reference sequence). CDR3 sequence: CAWDEQGWSDYGYTF. The DNA of the CDR3 is TGTGCCTGGGACGAACAGGGTTGGAGTGACTATGGCTACACCTTC.

This chain uses TRBV2 with TRBJ1-2; the D gene is possibly TRBD1 (5 bases). The germline V gene encodes CDR1 SNHLY and CDR2 FYNNEI. The V end lost 2 bases, the J end lost 7 bases, and 14 bases lay between the germline ends. CDR3 size: 14 residues. CDR3 loop: CASSESHNRGGYTF. The CDR3 DNA follows: TGTGCCAGCAGTGAATCCCATAATAGGGGTGGCTACACCTTC.